A selection of T cell receptor beta chains follows, all from one sample in a study of T-cell reconstitution after alpha-beta-depleted transplantation in children. From the PCR reads, TCRdb called clonotypes with MiXCR, one entry per CDR3 protein. The profile shows hundreds of thousands of distinct CDR3 sequences, more than 9% of them singletons. The specimen comprised peripheral blood, sampled 180 days after TCRalphabeta/CD19-depleted stem cell transplant. All receptors derive from a male patient between 2 and 10 years old who had a stem cell transplant for chronic granulomatous disease, so the T cells may come from the graft donor. The CDR3 runs from the conserved cysteine through the conserved F or W. A D gene is named only where the DNA matches it firmly. Not every row has a clone size; where given, it reads once, few, many or a size class.

j_gene: TRBJ2-7
d_gene: TRBD2
abundance: NA
v_gene: TRBV19
CDR3aa: CASSIGGGGRAQFNEQYF
CDR3nt: TGTGCCAGTAGTATAGGAGGAGGCGGGAGGGCCCAGTTCAACGAGCAGTACTTC

j_gene: TRBJ2-5
d_gene: NA
abundance: many
v_gene: TRBV5-1
CDR3aa: CASSLAGILQETQYF
CDR3nt: TGCGCCAGCAGCTTGGCGGGCATCCTCCAAGAGACCCAGTACTTC

j_gene: TRBJ2-7
d_gene: TRBD1
abundance: many
v_gene: TRBV29-1
CDR3aa: CSVGPGQGDYEQYF
CDR3nt: TGCAGCGTTGGCCCGGGACAGGGGGATTACGAGCAGTACTTC

j_gene: TRBJ1-1
d_gene: NA
abundance: few
v_gene: TRBV7-9
CDR3aa: CARPRPGMNTEAFF
CDR3nt: TGTGCCAGACCCCGCCCAGGGATGAACACTGAAGCTTTCTTT

j_gene: TRBJ2-2
d_gene: TRBD2
abundance: many
v_gene: TRBV7-3
CDR3aa: CATPSGGVIGGELFF
CDR3nt: TGTGCCACCCCTAGCGGAGGCGTGATCGGCGGGGAGCTGTTTTTT

j_gene: TRBJ2-1
d_gene: TRBD2
abundance: many
v_gene: TRBV19
CDR3aa: CASSRPRGGSYNEQFF
CDR3nt: TGTGCCAGTAGTAGACCGAGAGGCGGGAGCTACAATGAGCAGTTCTTC

j_gene: TRBJ2-7
d_gene: NA
abundance: many
v_gene: TRBV24-1
CDR3aa: CATSDHGPASYEQYF
CDR3nt: TGTGCCACCAGTGATCACGGTCCTGCCTCCTACGAGCAGTACTTC

j_gene: TRBJ1-5
d_gene: TRBD1
abundance: many
v_gene: TRBV12-3/TRBV12-4
CDR3aa: CASSRMDRANQPQHF
CDR3nt: TGTGCCAGCAGCCGGATGGACAGGGCCAATCAGCCCCAGCATTTT

j_gene: TRBJ2-5
d_gene: NA
abundance: many
v_gene: TRBV20-1
CDR3aa: CSASPGGFQETQYF
CDR3nt: TGCAGTGCTTCCCCGGGGGGCTTTCAAGAGACCCAGTACTTC

j_gene: TRBJ2-3
d_gene: TRBD2
abundance: many
v_gene: TRBV15
CDR3aa: CATSREGRGDTDTQYF
CDR3nt: TGTGCCACCAGCAGAGAAGGGCGGGGGGACACAGATACGCAGTATTTT

j_gene: TRBJ2-6
d_gene: NA
abundance: many
v_gene: TRBV12-3/TRBV12-4
CDR3aa: CASSLVVGQAGANVLTF
CDR3nt: TGTGCCAGCAGTTTAGTGGTAGGGCAGGCGGGGGCCAACGTCCTGACTTTC

j_gene: TRBJ2-5
d_gene: TRBD2
abundance: NA
v_gene: TRBV7-2
CDR3aa: CASSVPGLAGETQYF
CDR3nt: TGTGCCAGCAGCGTCCCGGGACTAGCCGGCGAGACCCAGTACTTC

j_gene: TRBJ2-3
d_gene: NA
abundance: many
v_gene: TRBV20-1
CDR3aa: CSAIPGSDTQYF
CDR3nt: TGCAGTGCAATACCGGGTTCAGATACGCAGTATTTT

j_gene: TRBJ2-1
d_gene: NA
abundance: many
v_gene: TRBV7-9
CDR3aa: CASRGLPNEQFF
CDR3nt: TGTGCCAGCAGGGGACTTCCAAATGAGCAGTTCTTC

j_gene: TRBJ2-1
d_gene: NA
abundance: many
v_gene: TRBV5-6
CDR3aa: CASSFSLREQFF
CDR3nt: TGTGCCAGCAGCTTCTCTCTTCGTGAGCAGTTCTTC

j_gene: TRBJ2-1
d_gene: TRBD2
abundance: many
v_gene: TRBV20-1
CDR3aa: CSATSGILRGEQFF
CDR3nt: TGCAGTGCTACAAGCGGGATATTACGCGGTGAGCAGTTCTTC

j_gene: TRBJ2-4
d_gene: TRBD1
abundance: many
v_gene: TRBV20-1
CDR3aa: CSALRQGAKNIQYF
CDR3nt: TGCAGTGCTCTGCGACAGGGGGCCAAAAACATTCAGTACTTC

j_gene: TRBJ1-5
d_gene: NA
abundance: many
v_gene: TRBV6-5
CDR3aa: CASSLTENSNQPQHF
CDR3nt: TGTGCCAGCAGCCTAACAGAAAATAGCAATCAGCCCCAGCATTTT

j_gene: TRBJ2-1
d_gene: TRBD2
abundance: many
v_gene: TRBV7-9
CDR3aa: CASRAGAYNEQFF
CDR3nt: TGTGCCAGCCGAGCGGGAGCTTACAATGAGCAGTTCTTC

j_gene: TRBJ2-1
d_gene: TRBD2
abundance: many
v_gene: TRBV7-9
CDR3aa: CASSPWGEGSYNEQFF
CDR3nt: TGTGCCAGCAGCCCTTGGGGGGAGGGCTCCTACAATGAGCAGTTCTTC

j_gene: TRBJ2-1
d_gene: TRBD1
abundance: many
v_gene: TRBV28
CDR3aa: CASSLLRQGAGEQFF
CDR3nt: TGTGCCAGCAGTTTACTCCGACAGGGGGCTGGTGAGCAGTTCTTC

j_gene: TRBJ2-1
d_gene: TRBD2
abundance: many
v_gene: TRBV5-1
CDR3aa: CASSQGLADNEQFF
CDR3nt: TGCGCCAGCAGCCAGGGACTAGCGGACAATGAGCAGTTCTTC

j_gene: TRBJ2-2
d_gene: NA
abundance: many
v_gene: TRBV7-8
CDR3aa: CASRLEGILTGELFF
CDR3nt: TGTGCCAGCAGATTAGAGGGGATTCTCACCGGGGAGCTGTTTTTT

j_gene: TRBJ2-5
d_gene: NA
abundance: many
v_gene: TRBV19
CDR3aa: CASSPRLRLQETQYF
CDR3nt: TGTGCCAGTAGCCCCAGATTGAGGCTTCAAGAGACCCAGTACTTC

j_gene: TRBJ2-1
d_gene: NA
abundance: many
v_gene: TRBV28
CDR3aa: CATLGLAPSRYNEQFF
CDR3nt: TGTGCCACGCTTGGGCTAGCGCCCTCGAGGTACAATGAGCAGTTCTTC

j_gene: TRBJ1-1
d_gene: TRBD1
abundance: few
v_gene: TRBV25-1
CDR3aa: CASSMTGMKTEAFF
CDR3nt: TGTGCCAGCAGTATGACAGGGATGAAGACTGAAGCTTTCTTT

j_gene: TRBJ2-5
d_gene: NA
abundance: many
v_gene: TRBV5-5
CDR3aa: CASSLAVGELYQETQYF
CDR3nt: TGTGCCAGCAGCTTGGCCGTTGGCGAACTGTACCAAGAGACCCAGTACTTC

j_gene: TRBJ2-5
d_gene: NA
abundance: many
v_gene: TRBV7-6
CDR3aa: CASSLVVAGRYQETQYF
CDR3nt: TGTGCCAGCAGCTTAGTTGTGGCAGGGCGTTACCAAGAGACCCAGTACTTC

j_gene: TRBJ1-4
d_gene: NA
abundance: many
v_gene: TRBV15
CDR3aa: CATNPATGGNEKLFF
CDR3nt: TGTGCCACCAACCCAGCCACGGGGGGTAATGAAAAACTGTTTTTT

j_gene: TRBJ2-1
d_gene: TRBD2
abundance: many
v_gene: TRBV20-1
CDR3aa: CSAREGTSGRSEQFF
CDR3nt: TGCAGTGCTAGAGAAGGGACTAGCGGGAGGTCTGAGCAGTTCTTC

j_gene: TRBJ2-7
d_gene: TRBD2
abundance: NA
v_gene: TRBV20-1
CDR3aa: CSGQLTSGYEQYF
CDR3nt: TGCAGTGGCCAGCTAACTAGCGGGTACGAGCAGTACTTC

j_gene: TRBJ2-2
d_gene: TRBD2
abundance: NA
v_gene: TRBV7-9
CDR3aa: CASSSPTSGADTGELFF
CDR3nt: TGTGCCAGCAGCTCTCCGACTAGCGGGGCCGACACCGGGGAGCTGTTTTTT

j_gene: TRBJ2-7
d_gene: NA
abundance: many
v_gene: TRBV5-4
CDR3aa: CASSLDGSGNYEQYF
CDR3nt: TGTGCCAGCAGCTTGGATGGATCGGGGAACTACGAGCAGTACTTC

j_gene: TRBJ2-7
d_gene: NA
abundance: many
v_gene: TRBV6-1
CDR3aa: CASSVLRDHEQYF
CDR3nt: TGTGCCAGCAGTGTTTTAAGGGACCACGAGCAGTACTTC

j_gene: TRBJ1-1
d_gene: TRBD1
abundance: many
v_gene: TRBV20-1
CDR3aa: CSARRDSHTEAFF
CDR3nt: TGCAGTGCTAGAAGGGACAGCCACACTGAAGCTTTCTTT

j_gene: TRBJ2-7
d_gene: NA
abundance: many
v_gene: TRBV7-3
CDR3aa: CASSLKGSAEQYF
CDR3nt: TGTGCCAGCAGCTTAAAGGGGTCGGCCGAGCAGTACTTC

j_gene: TRBJ2-5
d_gene: NA
abundance: many
v_gene: TRBV20-1
CDR3aa: CSASLLLAKYQETQYF
CDR3nt: TGCAGTGCTAGCCTCTTACTAGCCAAGTACCAAGAGACCCAGTACTTC

j_gene: TRBJ1-2
d_gene: TRBD1
abundance: many
v_gene: TRBV28
CDR3aa: CASSLRGTETFYGYTF
CDR3nt: TGTGCCAGCAGTTTAAGGGGGACAGAGACTTTCTATGGCTACACCTTC

j_gene: TRBJ2-7
d_gene: NA
abundance: many
v_gene: TRBV6-2/TRBV6-3
CDR3aa: CASSWTVYEQYF
CDR3nt: TGTGCCAGCAGCTGGACAGTCTACGAGCAGTACTTC

j_gene: TRBJ2-2
d_gene: NA
abundance: many
v_gene: TRBV6-1
CDR3aa: CASSGYTGGGELFF
CDR3nt: TGTGCCAGCAGTGGCTATACCGGCGGCGGGGAGCTGTTTTTT

j_gene: TRBJ2-2
d_gene: NA
abundance: few
v_gene: TRBV18
CDR3aa: CASSDVGMNTGELFF
CDR3nt: TGTGCCAGCTCAGACGTTGGGATGAACACCGGGGAGCTGTTTTTT

j_gene: TRBJ2-7
d_gene: NA
abundance: few
v_gene: TRBV15
CDR3aa: CATSRDDRGAASYEQYF
CDR3nt: TGTGCCACCAGCAGAGACGATAGGGGGGCAGCTTCCTACGAGCAGTACTTC

j_gene: TRBJ2-7
d_gene: TRBD2
abundance: many
v_gene: TRBV10-2
CDR3aa: CASSDRTSGVSYEQYF
CDR3nt: TGCGCCAGCAGTGATCGGACTAGCGGGGTCTCCTACGAGCAGTACTTC

j_gene: TRBJ2-3
d_gene: NA
abundance: many
v_gene: TRBV7-7
CDR3aa: CASSLGPFTDTQYF
CDR3nt: TGTGCCAGCAGCTTGGGGCCCTTCACAGATACGCAGTATTTT

j_gene: TRBJ1-1
d_gene: NA
abundance: many
v_gene: TRBV6-5
CDR3aa: CASSSGLNTEAFF
CDR3nt: TGTGCCAGCAGTTCCGGACTGAACACTGAAGCTTTCTTT

j_gene: TRBJ2-5
d_gene: TRBD2
abundance: once
v_gene: TRBV23-1
CDR3aa: CASSQHRTSIKTETQYF
CDR3nt: TGCGCCAGCAGTCAACATCGGACTAGCATTAAGACGGAGACCCAGTACTTC

j_gene: TRBJ2-5
d_gene: NA
abundance: many
v_gene: TRBV7-6
CDR3aa: CASSLNSVKETQYF
CDR3nt: TGTGCCAGCAGCTTAAACAGCGTTAAAGAGACCCAGTACTTC

j_gene: TRBJ2-1
d_gene: TRBD2
abundance: NA
v_gene: TRBV12-3/TRBV12-4
CDR3aa: CAISLWTSGEQFF
CDR3nt: TGTGCCATCAGTTTATGGACTAGCGGTGAGCAGTTCTTC

j_gene: TRBJ2-1
d_gene: NA
abundance: many
v_gene: TRBV3-1
CDR3aa: CASSQVGLEQFF
CDR3nt: TGTGCCAGCAGCCAAGTGGGACTGGAGCAGTTCTTC

j_gene: TRBJ2-2
d_gene: NA
abundance: many
v_gene: TRBV20-1
CDR3aa: CSARDQRGDTSHTGELFF
CDR3nt: TGCAGTGCTAGAGATCAACGTGGGGACACCTCACACACCGGGGAGCTGTTTTTT

j_gene: TRBJ1-6
d_gene: NA
abundance: many
v_gene: TRBV18
CDR3aa: CASSLTELNSPLHF
CDR3nt: TGTGCCAGCTCACTTACGGAACTTAATTCACCCCTCCACTTT

j_gene: TRBJ2-3
d_gene: NA
abundance: many
v_gene: TRBV28
CDR3aa: CASTPQGRGTDTQYF
CDR3nt: TGTGCCAGTACCCCCCAGGGTAGGGGCACAGATACGCAGTATTTT

j_gene: TRBJ1-6
d_gene: TRBD1
abundance: NA
v_gene: TRBV6-1
CDR3aa: CASSELQGSSPLHF
CDR3nt: TGTGCCAGCAGTGAATTACAGGGGTCTTCACCCCTCCACTTT

j_gene: TRBJ2-2
d_gene: TRBD2
abundance: many
v_gene: TRBV12-3/TRBV12-4
CDR3aa: CASSSRLLAEINTGELFF
CDR3nt: TGTGCCAGCAGTTCTAGGCTTCTAGCGGAGATCAACACCGGGGAGCTGTTTTTT

j_gene: TRBJ2-3
d_gene: NA
abundance: few
v_gene: TRBV12-3/TRBV12-4
CDR3aa: CASSLGGGITDTQYF
CDR3nt: TGTGCCAGCAGCCTGGGGGGCGGGATCACAGATACGCAGTATTTT

j_gene: TRBJ2-1
d_gene: NA
abundance: few
v_gene: TRBV5-1
CDR3aa: CASSLSGEIYNEQFF
CDR3nt: TGCGCCAGCAGCTTGTCGGGAGAAATCTACAATGAGCAGTTCTTC

j_gene: TRBJ2-7
d_gene: NA
abundance: many
v_gene: TRBV29-1
CDR3aa: CSVEAQRTGYGTSSYEQYF
CDR3nt: TGCAGCGTTGAAGCCCAGCGGACAGGGTACGGGACTAGTTCCTACGAGCAGTACTTC

j_gene: TRBJ2-5
d_gene: TRBD1
abundance: NA
v_gene: TRBV20-1
CDR3aa: CSAPRQGKEETQYF
CDR3nt: TGCAGTGCACCCCGACAGGGAAAGGAAGAGACCCAGTACTTC

j_gene: TRBJ2-1
d_gene: NA
abundance: few
v_gene: TRBV14
CDR3aa: CASSELAYSYNEQFF
CDR3nt: TGTGCCAGCAGCGAGTTAGCATACTCCTACAATGAGCAGTTCTTC